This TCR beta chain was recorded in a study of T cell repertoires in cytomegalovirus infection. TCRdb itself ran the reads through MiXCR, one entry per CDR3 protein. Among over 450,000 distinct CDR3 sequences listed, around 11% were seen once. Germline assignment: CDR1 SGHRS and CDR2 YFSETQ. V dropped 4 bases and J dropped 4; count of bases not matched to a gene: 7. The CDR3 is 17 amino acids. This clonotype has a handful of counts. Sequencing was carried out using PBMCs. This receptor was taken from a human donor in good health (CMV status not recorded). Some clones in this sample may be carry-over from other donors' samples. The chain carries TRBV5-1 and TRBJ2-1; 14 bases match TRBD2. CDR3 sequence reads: CASSPGLAGVGYNEQFF. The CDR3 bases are TGCGCCAGCAGCCCGGGACTAGCGGGAGTAGGGTACAATGAGCAGTTCTTC. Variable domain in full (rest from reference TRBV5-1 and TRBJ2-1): KAGVTQTPRYLIKTRGQQVTLSCSPISGHRSVSWYQQTPGQGLQFLFEYFSETQRNKGNFPGRFSGRQFSNSRSEMNVSTLELGDSALYLCASSPGLAGVGYNEQFFGPGTRLTVL.